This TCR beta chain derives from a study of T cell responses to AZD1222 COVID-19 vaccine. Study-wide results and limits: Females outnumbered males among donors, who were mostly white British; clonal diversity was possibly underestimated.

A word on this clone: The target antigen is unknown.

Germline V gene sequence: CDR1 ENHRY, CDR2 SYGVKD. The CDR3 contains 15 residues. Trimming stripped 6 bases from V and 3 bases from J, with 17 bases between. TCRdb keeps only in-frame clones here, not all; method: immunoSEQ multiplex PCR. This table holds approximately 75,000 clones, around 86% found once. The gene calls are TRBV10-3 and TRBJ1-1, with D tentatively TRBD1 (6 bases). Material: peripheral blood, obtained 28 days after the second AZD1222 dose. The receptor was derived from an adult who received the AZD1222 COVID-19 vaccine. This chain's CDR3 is CAIRPSQGQDTEAFF. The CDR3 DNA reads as TGTGCCATCAGGCCAAGCCAGGGGCAGGACACTGAAGCTTTCTTT.